What follows are 15 T cell receptor beta chains derived from one specimen sequenced in a study of T cell changes during pregnancy in multiple sclerosis (dated by TCRdb to about 2019). Libraries were prepared through the immunoSEQ multiplex PCR assay. TCRdb took over this immuneACCESS table, retaining in-frame rearrangements with V and J assigned. Such tables are incomplete; in checked studies, under half of the missing clones stem from an unresolved V gene, and the remainder is unexplained. Across this sample there are approximately 37,000 clones, with around 93% seen only once. Roughly 0.67% of the sample is held by the ten biggest clonotypes. The source was CD4+ T cells from peripheral blood mononuclear cells, collected in the third trimester of pregnancy. The receptors were sampled from a female donor with multiple sclerosis, enrolled in a pregnancy study.

The V gene is TRBV5-4, the J gene TRBJ2-1, with 13 bases aligning to TRBD2. The germline gives CDR1 SGHNT, CDR2 YYREEE (reference sequence). This CDR3 is built from 15 residues. V shed 2 bases and J 10 bases; nucleotides not matched to a gene: 6. CDR3 protein: CASSLLAGGPGEQFF. CDR3 sequence (DNA): TGTGCCAGCAGCTTACTAGCGGGAGGGCCGGGAGAGCAGTTCTTC.

This sequence joins TRBV19 and TRBJ1-5; 8 bases fit TRBD1. V lost 6 bases, J lost 7 bases, and 11 bases stayed unmatched. The germline V gene has CDR1 LNHDA and CDR2 SQIVND (reference sequence). The CDR3 runs 15 residues. The CDR3 region is CASSPRQGLKQPQHF. CDR3 nucleotides: TGTGCCAGTAGCCCCCGACAGGGGCTGAAGCAGCCCCAGCATTTT.

The chain has TRBV7-6 and TRBJ2-5; 10 bases line up with TRBD1. The CDR3 runs 18 residues. CDR1 and CDR2 (germline): SGHVS, FNYEAQ. J lost 2 bases, V lost 2 bases, and 11 bases had no gene match. The CDR3 DNA reads as TGTGCCAGCAGCTTAAAGTGGGGACAGGGGCCGAGACAAGAGACCCAGTACTTC. Its protein is CASSLKWGQGPRQETQYF.

The V gene is TRBV14, the J gene TRBJ1-3; unclear D gene. Trimming shortened V by 1 base and J by 4 bases, and 5 bases separated the two germline ends. CDR1 and CDR2 from the germline V gene are SGHDN and FVKESK. The CDR3 length is 13 residues. CDR3 protein: CASSQVRGNTIYF. The CDR3 DNA is TGTGCCAGCAGCCAAGTTCGGGGAAACACCATATATTTT.

The J gene is TRBJ1-1, the V gene TRBV9, with TRBD1 identical over 9 bases. Germline V CDR1 and CDR2: SGDLS, YYNGEE. V gave up 2 bases and J gave up 4 bases; unmatched junction bases: 6. This CDR3 has 15 residues. CDR3 protein: CASSVNRGQGTEAFF. The CDR3 region has the DNA TGTGCCAGCAGCGTCAACAGGGGGCAGGGCACTGAAGCTTTCTTT.

The V and J genes are TRBV6-6 and TRBJ2-5; 7 bases fit TRBD2. Trimming removed 8 bases from V and 2 bases from J; junction bases left unmatched: 8. The CDR3 length is 14 residues. Germline assignment: CDR1 MNHNY and CDR2 SVGAGI (reference sequence). CDR3 nucleotide sequence: TGTGCCAGCCGAGGCGGGAGCCTTCAAGAGACCCAGTACTTC. Protein: CASRGGSLQETQYF.

J is TRBJ1-6 and V is TRBV9; D is unclear. Between the trimmed V and J ends, which lost 0 bases and 8 bases, there was a span of 12 bases. CDR3 length: 15 residues. Germline V lookup: CDR1 SGDLS, CDR2 YYNGEE. CDR3 DNA: TGTGCCAGCAGCGTAGCCATCACTCATGATTCACCCCTCCACTTT. This codes for CASSVAITHDSPLHF.

The J gene is TRBJ2-3, the V gene TRBV5-4; D remains ambiguous. This CDR3 spans 13 amino acids. Trimming left V 4 bases short and J 4 bases short, with 10 bases between. Germline CDR1 is SGHNT and CDR2 is YYREEE (reference sequence). CDR3 region: CASSPSTADTQYF. The CDR3 DNA is TGTGCCAGCAGCCCCTCTACCGCAGATACGCAGTATTTT. Looking up the rest from reference TRBV5-4 and TRBJ2-3 gives the full variable domain: ETGVTQSPTHLIKTRGQQVTLRCSSQSGHNTVSWYQQALGQGPQFIFQYYREEENGRGNFPPRFSGLQFPNYSSELNVNALELDDSALYLCASSPSTADTQYFGPGTRLTVL.

This chain connects TRBV7-3 to TRBJ2-2, with 7 bases lining up with TRBD2. CDR3 length: 17 amino acids. V lost 5 bases, J lost 6 bases, and 15 bases stayed unmatched. Germline V gives CDR1 SGHTA, CDR2 FQGTGA. The CDR3 sequence: CASSLHGRTLTAGELFF. As DNA, the CDR3 is TGTGCCAGCAGCCTCCACGGGAGGACATTGACGGCCGGGGAGCTGTTTTTT.

Regarding this clone: A read error may account for a junction end that differs from germline. This chain joins TRBV28 and TRBJ2-4; the match to TRBD1 covers 9 bases. This CDR3 has 15 residues. Germline V CDR1 and CDR2: MDHEN, SYDVKM. CDR3 bases: TGTGCCAGCAGTCCTCCCGTCCCGGGACAGGGTACCCTCGCCTTC. It translates to CASSPPVPGQGTLAF.

The chain combines TRBV18 with TRBJ2-1; D remains ambiguous. The ends were cut back, 3 bases at V and 6 bases at J, with 9 bases in the middle. The germline CDR1 and CDR2 sequences are KGHSH and LQKENI. This CDR3 region has 13 residues. The CDR3 here is CASSPPGANEQFF. As DNA, the CDR3 is TGTGCCAGCTCACCCCCCGGAGCCAATGAGCAGTTCTTC.

The gene calls are TRBV2 and TRBJ2-2, with D possibly TRBD1 on 5 matching bases. In germline, CDR1 is SNHLY, CDR2 FYNNEI. The CDR3 sequence is 16 residues long. V lost 6 bases and J 1 base, leaving 15 bases between the germline ends. The CDR3 DNA follows: TGTGCCAGCAGACCCGACAGCCTAATGAACACCGGGGAGCTGTTTTTT. The encoded protein is CASRPDSLMNTGELFF.

This rearrangement joins TRBV6-1 to TRBJ1-6; perhaps TRBD1 as D (6 bases). The CDR3 runs to 15 residues. Per the germline V gene, CDR1 is MNHNS and CDR2 is SASEGT. V lost 7 bases, J lost 3 bases, and 13 bases lay in between. CDR3 DNA sequence: TGTGCCAGCATTATGGCGGACAGCTATAATTCACCCCTCCACTTT. The encoded protein is CASIMADSYNSPLHF.

The genes are TRBV5-1 and TRBJ1-1; 7 bases map to TRBD1. The CDR3 spans 18 residues. The germline V gene has CDR1 SGHRS and CDR2 YFSETQ. V lost 3 bases to trimming and J lost 0 bases; unmatched junction nucleotides: 14. In nucleotides, the CDR3 is TGCGCCAGCAGCTCCGGACAGGTCGACGGCACAATGAACACTGAAGCTTTCTTT. This gives the protein CASSSGQVDGTMNTEAFF. Full variable domain (remainder filled in from reference TRBV5-1 and TRBJ1-1): KAGVTQTPRYLIKTRGQQVTLSCSPISGHRSVSWYQQTPGQGLQFLFEYFSETQRNKGNFPGRFSGRQFSNSRSEMNVSTLELGDSALYLCASSSGQVDGTMNTEAFFGQGTRLTVV.

This chain joins TRBV5-4 and TRBJ1-1; 10 bases agree with TRBD1. J lost 3 bases, V lost 4 bases, and 3 bases had no gene match. CDR3 length: 14 amino acids. Germline-derived CDR1 and CDR2 are SGHNT and YYREEE (reference sequence). The CDR3: CASSLGQGYTEAFF. CDR3 sequence (DNA): TGTGCCAGCAGCCTGGGACAGGGGTACACTGAAGCTTTCTTT.